Listed below are T cell receptor beta chains from one sample, sequenced in a study of patients and donors after allogeneic stem cell transplantation. In TCRdb, the RT-PCR reads were re-called with MiXCR into one record per CDR3 protein. The sample has approximately 430,000 distinct CDR3 sequences, roughly 17% seen once. Sequenced input: blood, either unsorted or a sorted T cell fraction (not recorded which). These TCRs come from a human donor who was either an allogeneic HSCT recipient or a stem cell or donor lymphocyte infusion donor (not recorded which). It is not recorded whose cells these are; they may come from a transplant donor. Each CDR3 is given with its conserved first and last residue. Each record gives: V gene, D gene, CDR3 protein. A D gene is named only where the DNA matches it firmly.

TRBV4-1 . CASSHAGAYEQYF
TRBV5-1 . CASSRWQGEGNEQFF
TRBV24-1 . CATSAVGAEAFF
TRBV6-5 . CASSYGASTDTQYF
TRBV29-1 . CSVVVRGSWEQYF
TRBV5-1 TRBD1 CASSSGQGGFEQYF
TRBV5-5 . CASSFQYNEQFF
TRBV10-3 . CAISDSPKGEPKLETQYF
TRBV5-1 TRBD1 CASSLADRDSYGYTF
TRBV20-1 . CSAPETLAFF
TRBV10-3 . CAISAVRRNDEQYF
TRBV6-1 . CASSERRSSGELFF
TRBV7-8 TRBD1 CASSLAAGGGQPQHF
TRBV5-1 TRBD1 CASSSRTGGRTGELFF